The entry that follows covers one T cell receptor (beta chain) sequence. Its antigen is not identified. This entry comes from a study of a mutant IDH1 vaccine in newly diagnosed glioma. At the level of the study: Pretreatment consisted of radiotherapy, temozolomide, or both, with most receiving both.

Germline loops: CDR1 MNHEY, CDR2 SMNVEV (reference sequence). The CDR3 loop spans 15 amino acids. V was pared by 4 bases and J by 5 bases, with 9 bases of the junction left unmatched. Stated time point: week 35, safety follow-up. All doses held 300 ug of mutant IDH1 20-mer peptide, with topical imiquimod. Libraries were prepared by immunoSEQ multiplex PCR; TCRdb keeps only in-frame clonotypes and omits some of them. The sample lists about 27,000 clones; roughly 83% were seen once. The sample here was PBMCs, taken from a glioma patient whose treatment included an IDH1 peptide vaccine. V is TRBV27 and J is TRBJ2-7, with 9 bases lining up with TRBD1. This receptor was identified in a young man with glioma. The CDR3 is CASSSSTGGRDEQYF. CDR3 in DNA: TGTGCCAGCAGTTCATCGACAGGGGGAAGGGACGAGCAGTACTTC.